This TCR beta chain was recorded in a study of T cell responses to AZD1222 COVID-19 vaccine. Study results and limitations: Seropositive status at baseline applied to only a handful of AZD1222 recipients.

This clone appeared a single time. Its cognate antigen is unknown. Method: immunoSEQ multiplex PCR; TCRdb's copy keeps in-frame clones and lacks some. The table lists 90,000 to 150,000 clones, around nine tenths of them singletons. The CDR3 is made up of 15 amino acids. Trimming pared 10 bases from V and 0 bases from J, leaving 16 bases between. Germline-derived CDR1 and CDR2 are MNHEY and SVGAGI. The sequence derives from an adult in good health. This sample comprised peripheral blood, obtained on day 0 of AZD1222 vaccination. The chain is built from TRBV6-5 and TRBJ1-5, with D possibly matching TRBD1 (6 bases). The CDR3 bases are TGTGCCACTATGGGGGCACCCGATAGCAATCAGCCCCAGCATTTT. Protein product: CATMGAPDSNQPQHF.